These T cell receptor beta chains were read from a single sample in a study of blood T cell repertoires in COVID-19. Profiling relied on immunoSEQ multiplex PCR, and the TCRdb table lists in-frame clones only, not all of them. The sample includes 200,000 to 250,000 clones, around 81% of them seen just once. Sequencing was carried out using peripheral blood. The source of these receptors is a woman older than 75 with COVID-19, enrolled during active disease. Both conserved end residues are part of each CDR3. Each record gives: CDR3 protein, V gene.

CASSLVGGSGANVLTF,TRBV7-2
CASSVGQGIPEAFF,TRBV9
CASSPGPTSPPQHF,TRBV7-2
CASSLGASVRSEQYF,TRBV7-2
CASSVEGAGELFF,TRBV2
CASSYPGLPHEQFF,TRBV6-6
CASSVSLAGSYEQYF,TRBV28
CASSLRRGTLYNEQFF,TRBV11-2
CASRRTGGNEAFF,TRBV6-5
CASRPLGQLNYGYTF,TRBV25-1
CASSGQGLSGYTF,TRBV6-6
CASRETGMNEKLFF,TRBV2
CASSLEGRISNTGELFF,TRBV11-2
CASSGTTGEGETQYF,TRBV9
CASSLDTDFGQPQHF,TRBV3-1/TRBV3-2